This T cell receptor (beta chain) was captured in a study of a mutant IDH1 vaccine in newly diagnosed glioma. Overall study context: In weeks 1, 3, 5, 7, 11, 15, 19 and 23, patients were immunized, eight times in all. Following radiotherapy alone, or alongside temozolomide cycles, vaccination was started after an interval of 4-6 weeks. Earlier therapy was either radiotherapy, temozolomide, or both, and most got both. Notes on the study in general: The authors found pseudoprogression apparently unrelated to changes in top peripheral T cell clonotypes.

TCRdb's table, derived via immunoSEQ multiplex PCR, lists solely in-frame clones and lacks some. The data contain around 60,000 clones, about 88% of them singletons. V gave up 3 bases and J gave up 0 bases, with 8 bases separating them. Germline assignment: CDR1 KGHSH and CDR2 LQKENI. The CDR3 has 14 residues. Regarding time point: week 11, during vaccination. In every dose of vaccine, 300 ug of mutant IDH1 20-mer peptide was given alongside topical imiquimod. This clone showed up just a few times. The antigen is undetermined. The input for sequencing was PBMCs, taken from a glioma patient whose treatment included an IDH1 peptide vaccine. The V call is TRBV18, the J call TRBJ1-2, with D unclear. This TCR derives from a man aged 40-49 years with glioma. Here the CDR3 reads CASSPYRANYGYTF. DNA for the CDR3: TGTGCCAGCTCACCTTACAGAGCTAACTATGGCTACACCTTC.